The clone carrying this TCR beta chain was counted between two and nine times. Libraries were prepared by immunoSEQ multiplex PCR; TCRdb keeps only in-frame clonotypes and omits some of them. Among about 110,000 clones, 65% to 75% were seen once, and the ten largest hold about 0.85%. This sample is drawn from a study of blood T cell repertoires in COVID-19. With V trimmed by 1 base and J by 6 bases, 0 bases remained unmatched. There are 14 residues in the CDR3. The germline gives CDR1 LGHDT, CDR2 YNNKEL (reference sequence). The V gene is TRBV3-1 (or the pseudogene TRBV3-2), the J gene TRBJ1-6, with TRBD1 identical over 7 bases. Sequencing was carried out using peripheral blood. The source is a human donor with acute or convalescent COVID-19. The donor label of this sample is uncertain. The CDR3 nucleotides read TGTGCCAGCAGCCAAGGACAGGGTAATTCACCCCTCCACTTT. Translated: CASSQGQGNSPLHF.